The 27 T cell receptor beta chains below come from one sample, sequenced in a study of blood T cell repertoires in COVID-19. Profiled with immunoSEQ multiplex PCR; TCRdb holds only in-frame clones, not every one. The sample lists 200,000 to 250,000 clones, approximately 87% occurring once. Sequencing was carried out using PBMCs or T cells enriched from blood (not recorded which). The origin of the receptors is a woman aged 45-65 years in a cohort exposed to, infected with or recovered from COVID-19 (not recorded which).

V and J are TRBV7-9 and TRBJ1-1; no definite D call. V was clipped by 1 base and J by 4 bases, with 7 bases between them. The CDR3 has 13 amino acids. CDR1 is SEHNR and CDR2 is FQNEAQ in the germline V gene (reference sequence). CDR3 in amino acids: CASSLGLPTEAFF. CDR3 in DNA: TGTGCCAGCAGCTTAGGGCTCCCCACTGAAGCTTTCTTT.

The CDR3 region is CSARNRGLAFF. In DNA, the CDR3 is TGCAGTGCTAGAAATAGGGGGCTAGCTTTCTTT. The chain links TRBV20-1 to TRBJ1-1, with 7 positions matching TRBD1. CDR3 length equals 11 residues. The V and J ends lost 2 bases and 10 bases, in that order; junction bases with no gene match: 4. Germline CDR1 and CDR2: DFQATT and SNEGSKA (reference sequence).

This clone showed up just a few times. The CDR3: CASSEPGQMNTEAFF. Here the CDR3 DNA reads TGCGCCAGCAGCGAACCGGGACAGATGAACACTGAAGCTTTCTTT. The rearrangement links TRBV4-1 to TRBJ1-1, with 7 bases identical to TRBD1. The CDR3 has 15 amino acids. Trimming cost V 5 bases and J 0 bases; bases outside gene matches: 6. Germline CDR1 is MGHRA and CDR2 is YSYEKL.

The chain is built from TRBV18 and TRBJ2-1; 8 bases match TRBD2. The ends lost 4 bases at V and 6 bases at J; junction bases unmatched: 5. The V gene's germline CDR1 is KGHSH and CDR2 LQKENI. This CDR3 has 14 residues. The CDR3 coding sequence is TGTGCCAGCTCACGCGGACTAGCCCCCAATGAGCAGTTCTTC. Translating it yields CASSRGLAPNEQFF.

The rearrangement links TRBV7-2 to TRBJ2-1; TRBD2 matches at 8 bases. The germline V gene has CDR1 SGHTA and CDR2 FQGNSA. V was clipped by 3 bases and J by 4 bases; unmatched bases: 5. This CDR3 spans 15 amino acids. The CDR3 nucleotides are TGTGCCAGCAGCTTGTCCCGGGGGGGTTACAATGAGCAGTTCTTC. Protein sequence: CASSLSRGGYNEQFF.

This sequence joins TRBV6-5 and TRBJ1-4; TRBD1 agrees at 8 bases. The CDR3 runs to 15 residues. Per the germline V gene, CDR1 is MNHEY and CDR2 is SVGAGI. The ends lost 5 bases at V and 4 bases at J; junction bases unmatched: 6. This chain's CDR3 is CASSLQGANNEKLFF. The CDR3 DNA is TGTGCCAGCAGTCTTCAGGGGGCCAATAATGAAAAACTGTTTTTT.

The V call is TRBV10-1, the J call TRBJ2-3, with D perhaps matching TRBD2 (6 bases). V lost 5 bases and J lost 1, with 10 bases in between. Germline CDR1 is WNHNN and CDR2 is SYGVQD (reference sequence). The CDR3 contains 14 residues. The CDR3 DNA is TGCGCCAGCAGTATGACGGGGGGCACAGATACGCAGTATTTT. It encodes CASSMTGGTDTQYF.

The CDR3 nucleotides read TGTGCCAGTAGTACGACTAGAGGCAATGAGCAGTTCTTC. As protein: CASSTTRGNEQFF. The gene calls are TRBV19 and TRBJ2-1; weak D call: TRBD2 (6 bases). The V end was cut by 4 bases, the J end by 6 bases, with 10 bases between. From germline, CDR1 is LNHDA and CDR2 SQIVND (reference sequence). CDR3 length: 13 residues. The entire variable domain, with the rest obtained from reference TRBV19 and TRBJ2-1, is as follows: DGGITQSPKYLFRKEGQNVTLSCEQNLNHDAMYWYRQDPGQGLRLIYYSQIVNDFQKGDIAEGYSVSREKKESFPLTVTSAQKNPTAFYLCASSTTRGNEQFFGPGTRLTVL.

In DNA, the CDR3 is TGTGCCAGCAGCTTGGGGGACAGGTCCTACACAGATACGCAGTATTTT. Its translation: CASSLGDRSYTDTQYF. The chain links TRBV5-8 to TRBJ2-3, with 8 bases identical to TRBD1. The CDR3 extends over 16 amino acids. Germline V gene lookup returns CDR1 SGHTS and CDR2 YDEGEE. After removal of 0 bases from V and 2 bases from J, the junction contained 5 bases not matched to a gene.

The V gene is TRBV28, the J gene TRBJ1-2; D unresolved. Germline loops: CDR1 MDHEN, CDR2 SYDVKM. The V gene lost 6 bases and the J gene lost 1 base, with 15 bases spanning the gap. This CDR3 contains 15 residues. The CDR3: CASSPNQAGNYGYTF. CDR3 DNA: TGTGCCAGCAGCCCGAATCAGGCGGGTAACTATGGCTACACCTTC.

The chain joins TRBV7-2 to TRBJ1-4; 7 bases are a match to TRBD1. The ends lost 4 bases at V and 4 bases at J; junction bases unmatched: 3. CDR1 is SGHTA and CDR2 is FQGNSA in the germline V gene. The CDR3 covers 14 residues. For the CDR3, the DNA is TGTGCCAGCAGCTCGACAGGGCTTAATGAAAAACTGTTTTTT. Translated: CASSSTGLNEKLFF.

The chain uses TRBV5-4 and TRBJ1-6; D possibly corresponds to TRBD1 (5 bases). The germline gives CDR1 SGHNT, CDR2 YYREEE (reference sequence). The CDR3 contains 15 residues. V was cut by 1 base and J by 10 bases, with 15 bases left in between. CDR3 protein: CASSLMRDGNSPLHF. The DNA of the CDR3 is TGTGCCAGCAGCTTGATGCGGGACGGGAACTCACCCCTCCACTTT. The whole variable domain, remainder taken from reference TRBV5-4 and TRBJ1-6, is ETGVTQSPTHLIKTRGQQVTLRCSSQSGHNTVSWYQQALGQGPQFIFQYYREEENGRGNFPPRFSGLQFPNYSSELNVNALELDDSALYLCASSLMRDGNSPLHFGNGTRLTVT.

The V call is TRBV6-2 or TRBV6-3, the J call TRBJ1-5, with D tentatively TRBD1 (5 bases). This CDR3 is built from 15 residues. CDR1 MNHEY and CDR2 SVGEGT come from the germline V gene. V dropped 4 bases and J dropped 3 bases, with 13 bases sitting between them. The CDR3 DNA follows: TGTGCCAGCAGTTCGGGCAGGGATGACAATCAGCCCCAGCATTTT. This sequence encodes CASSSGRDDNQPQHF.

V is TRBV7-9 and J is TRBJ1-2; TRBD1 matches at 9 bases. The V gene's germline CDR1 is SEHNR and CDR2 FQNEAQ (reference sequence). CDR3 length equals 17 residues. V shed 6 bases and J 5 bases; nucleotides not matched to a gene: 16. The CDR3 region is CASSHDPGTGSRYGYTF. CDR3 nucleotide sequence: TGTGCCAGCAGTCACGACCCAGGGACAGGGAGCCGGTATGGCTACACCTTC. The full variable domain, its missing parts supplied by reference TRBV7-9 and TRBJ1-2, is DTGVSQNPRHKITKRGQNVTFRCDPISEHNRLYWYRQTLGQGPEFLTYFQNEAQLEKSRLLSDRFSAERPKGSFSTLEIQRTEQGDSAMYLCASSHDPGTGSRYGYTFGSGTRLTVV.

V and J are TRBV3-1 (or the pseudogene TRBV3-2) and TRBJ2-5, with D tentatively TRBD1 (5 bases). Germline V gives CDR1 LGHDT, CDR2 YNNKEL (reference sequence). CDR3 length: 15 residues. V was trimmed by 4 bases and J by 2 bases, leaving 14 bases between them. CDR3 sequence: CASSPRTTEQETQYF. The CDR3 bases are TGTGCCAGCAGCCCCCGGACAACAGAACAAGAGACCCAGTACTTC.

This chain joins TRBV10-3 and TRBJ1-3; TRBD1 agrees at 8 bases. From germline, CDR1 is ENHRY and CDR2 SYGVKD. V lost 6 bases and J lost 4; bases outside the gene matches: 8. The CDR3 consists of 15 residues. The CDR3 sequence is CAIRQDRVEGNTIYF. The CDR3 region has the DNA TGTGCCATCAGACAGGACAGGGTGGAAGGAAACACCATATATTTT.

This sequence joins TRBV7-2 and TRBJ2-5, with 14 nucleotides matching TRBD2. V gave up 0 bases and J gave up 6 bases; unmatched junction bases: 12. Germline assignment: CDR1 SGHTA and CDR2 FQGNSA. This CDR3 has 19 residues. This CDR3 is CASSLALGTSGGTWKTQYF. The CDR3 DNA is TGTGCCAGCAGCTTAGCGCTGGGGACTAGCGGGGGTACCTGGAAGACCCAGTACTTC. Full variable domain (outside the CDR3, taken from reference TRBV7-2 and TRBJ2-5): GAGVSQSPSNKVTEKGKDVELRCDPISGHTALYWYRQSLGQGLEFLIYFQGNSAPDKSGLPSDRFSAERTGGSVSTLTIQRTQQEDSAVYLCASSLALGTSGGTWKTQYFGPGTRLLVL.

The genes are TRBV27 and TRBJ2-7; 7 bases map to TRBD1. Germline loops: CDR1 MNHEY, CDR2 SMNVEV (reference sequence). With V trimmed by 6 bases and J by 0 bases, 2 bases remained unmatched. The CDR3 runs to 13 residues. CDR3 residues: CASRQGLSYEQYF. CDR3 nucleotide sequence: TGTGCCAGCAGACAGGGGCTCTCCTACGAGCAGTACTTC.

The J gene is TRBJ2-7, the V gene TRBV2; 10 positions agree with TRBD1. Trimming took 4 bases from V and 4 from J; bases not matched to a gene: 4. Looked up from germline, CDR1 is SNHLY and CDR2 is FYNNEI. The CDR3 is 14 amino acids. The CDR3 sequence is CASSVLGQGYEQYF. The CDR3 DNA reads as TGTGCCAGCAGTGTTCTGGGACAGGGGTACGAGCAGTACTTC.

The CDR3 here is CASTVGGQETQYF. Here the CDR3 DNA reads TGCGCCAGCACAGTGGGGGGGCAAGAGACCCAGTACTTC. The chain joins TRBV5-1 to TRBJ2-5; 7 bases agree with TRBD2. This CDR3 is built from 13 residues. V trimming: 6 bases; J trimming: 2 bases; junction bases outside the gene matches: 4. The germline CDR1 and CDR2 sequences are SGHRS and YFSETQ.

This chain links TRBV11-3 with TRBJ2-1; perhaps TRBD1 as D (6 bases). V lost 3 bases and J 5 bases, leaving 8 bases between the germline ends. CDR3 size: 13 residues. Germline V gene sequence: CDR1 SGHNT, CDR2 YENEEA. The CDR3 DNA reads as TGTGCCAGCAGCTTGAACAGGGACAATGAGCAGTTCTTC. This translates into CASSLNRDNEQFF.

The V call is TRBV6-1, the J call TRBJ1-5; weak D call: TRBD1 (5 bases). From germline, CDR1 is MNHNS and CDR2 SASEGT. V lost 1 base and J 6 bases, leaving 7 bases between the germline ends. The CDR3 extends over 13 amino acids. CDR3: CASSEERGQPQHF. The CDR3, as DNA: TGTGCCAGCAGTGAAGAAAGGGGTCAGCCCCAGCATTTT.

The genes are TRBV5-5 and TRBJ1-2, with a possible D match to TRBD1 (6 bases). CDR3 length equals 15 residues. The germline gives CDR1 SGHKS, CDR2 YYEKEE (reference sequence). Between the trimmed V and J ends, which lost 5 bases and 5 bases, there was a span of 19 bases. The CDR3 loop is CASSRMGAVEYGYTF. The DNA for the CDR3 is TGTGCCAGCAGTCGAATGGGGGCAGTTGAATATGGCTACACCTTC.

This chain uses TRBV20-1 with TRBJ2-3, with D unclear. Germline CDR1 reads DFQATT; CDR2 reads SNEGSKA (reference sequence). Trimming stripped 3 bases from V and 2 bases from J, with 12 bases between. The CDR3 is 14 amino acids. The CDR3, as DNA: TGCAGTGCTAGTGTCGGGTCCGACACAGATACGCAGTATTTT. It specifies CSASVGSDTDTQYF.

This sequence joins TRBV24-1 and TRBJ1-2, with TRBD1 as a possible D gene (5 bases). With 6 bases removed from V and 6 bases from J, the gap between germline ends came to 10 bases. This CDR3 is 12 amino acids long. In germline, CDR1 is KGHDR, CDR2 SFDVKD. The CDR3 reads CATSSGRHGYTF. CDR3 DNA sequence: TGTGCCACCAGTTCAGGGCGACATGGCTACACCTTC.

The V gene is TRBV7-2, the J gene TRBJ2-7, with TRBD2 matching over 9 bases. Germline assignment: CDR1 SGHTA and CDR2 FQGNSA. The CDR3 extends over 16 amino acids. Germline trimming cut 5 bases from V and 4 bases from J; bases unmatched to any gene: 12. CDR3 coding DNA: TGTGCCAGCAGCCCCCGGCGGGGGGGCTTGGGATACGAGCAGTACTTC. Translation: CASSPRRGGLGYEQYF.

Only one count was recorded for this clone. The V and J genes are TRBV12-5 and TRBJ1-1; tentative D call: TRBD1 (5 bases). Germline V gene lookup returns CDR1 LGHNT and CDR2 FRNRAP. This CDR3 is 14 amino acids long. Trimming removed 0 bases at V and 11 bases at J, with 16 bases between. The CDR3 here is CASGLVSRAGRAFF. As DNA, the CDR3 is TGTGCTAGTGGTTTGGTATCCCGCGCAGGGAGGGCTTTCTTT.